The rows below give T cell receptor beta chains drawn from one sample of a study of blood T cell repertoires in COVID-19. TCRdb's copy holds only in-frame clones and misses some; the assay was immunoSEQ multiplex PCR. Found here are a few hundred thousand clones, over 75% of them singletons; the top ten hold roughly 2%. What was sequenced was PBMCs or T cells enriched from blood (not recorded which). The source is a man aged 25 to 45 who had recovered from COVID-19. The CDR3 runs from the conserved cysteine through the conserved F or W. A D gene is named only where the DNA matches it firmly.

>15|TRBV7-3|.
CASSLRVSSYNEQFF
>16|TRBV18|.
CASSDPVRRVTGELFF
>14|TRBV7-9|TRBD1
CASSLRGQNSPLHF
>13|TRBV7-2|.
CASSFAGVEGYTF
>17|TRBV6-1|TRBD1
CASSASLQGAGNTEAFF
>13|TRBV6-4|.
CASSARSTDTQYF
>14|TRBV5-8|.
CASSLRGVIGGYTF
>15|TRBV4-3|TRBD2
CASSQVAGVLDIQYF
>15|TRBV7-9|.
CASSPTGTPNTEAFF
>13|TRBV5-5|TRBD1
CASSNRGLTEAFF
>15|TRBV4-2|.
CASSQDHSFYNEQFF
>13|TRBV2|.
CASSGGHNYGYTF
>13|TRBV13|.
CASSLGPAGEQYF
>14|TRBV3-1/TRBV3-2|TRBD1
CASSPTGWGDEQFF
>12|TRBV3-1/TRBV3-2|.
CASSIFPYEQYF
>13|TRBV2|TRBD2
CASRTSGVYEQYF
>14|TRBV5-1|TRBD1
CASSPGQGSSEAFF
>13|TRBV19|.
CASSMGPDQPQHF
>15|TRBV5-1|.
CASSLTEPALLGYTF
>14|TRBV6-1|.
CASSELSVNTEAFF
>14|TRBV24-1|TRBD1
CATSDLGQGAAQYF
>14|TRBV15|TRBD1
CATPPDRVNYGYTF
>14|TRBV7-9|TRBD2
CASTLAGGKETQYF
>15|TRBV5-1|TRBD1
CASSQSGGWGEKLFF
>17|TRBV7-8|TRBD2
CASSKTSGGASSYEQYF
>14|TRBV27|TRBD2
CASKLAGIYNEQFF
>12|TRBV30|TRBD2
CAWSYGTSPEYF
>15|TRBV5-1|TRBD1
CASSLEGAIYNEQFF
>15|TRBV6-5|.
CASSRTGQNNYGYTF
>17|TRBV5-5|TRBD2
CASSLAGSGAIQETQYF
>16|TRBV4-1|.
CASSQDWVLGTDTQYF
>15|TRBV7-9|TRBD1
CASSPPQGANTEAFF
>16|TRBV6-5|.
CASSYSSLQGNQPQHF
>13|TRBV14|.
CASSQEWQGPFTF
>13|TRBV2|.
CASSRQSNNEQFF
>16|TRBV7-9|TRBD1
CASSLTPGQGNSPLHF
>15|TRBV7-3|TRBD1
CASSPDRGAYNEQFF
>15|TRBV2|TRBD1
CASNLGRDRGFGYTF
>10|TRBV2|.
CATTEGEAFF
>16|TRBV4-3|.
CASSQEVQQGPGELFF
>13|TRBV3-1/TRBV3-2|.
CASSQGRAGELFF
>16|TRBV7-2|.
CASSLARGGGFYEQYF
>12|TRBV4-2|.
CASSQERYEQYF
>15|TRBV5-4|TRBD2
CASSSATSGQETQYF
>15|TRBV27|TRBD2
CASSKVSGGLREQYF
>16|TRBV7-2|.
CASSLGVASVRSPLHF
>13|TRBV2|.
CASSPGRGYGYTF
>13|TRBV7-8|.
CASSLGGENTQYF
>15|TRBV19|.
CASSISRGSNQPQHF
>14|TRBV19|.
CASSIQEGPYGYTF
>16|TRBV24-1|.
CATSDMTPKVSGELFF
>14|TRBV30|.
CAWDVGQYSSPLHF
>13|TRBV30|.
CAWSVTYGQPQHF
>15|TRBV6-5|TRBD1
CASSYYGDRRETQYF
>13|TRBV15|.
CATRDTTNYGYTF
>15|TRBV27|.
CASSPGGTLYNEQFF
>16|TRBV2|.
CASSDAGRTESWAQHF